This is a list of T cell receptor beta chains from one sample in a study of post-analysis software for immune sequencing data. TCRdb ran MiXCR on the PCR reads and lists one entry per CDR3 protein. The table lists approximately 770,000 distinct CDR3 sequences, around 46% of them singletons, with roughly 5% in the top ten. The sample taken for sequencing was blood. Receptor source: a girl aged 10 to 17 with multiple sclerosis. CDR3s include the opening cysteine and the closing phenylalanine or tryptophan. Fields, in order: clone size, J gene, D gene, V gene, CDR3 protein, CDR3 DNA. D genes are given only for firm matches. Size is omitted from some rows. Given values are once, few, many or a class for expanded clones.

clone size: -
J gene: TRBJ2-3
D gene: TRBD2
V gene: TRBV6-1
CDR3 protein: CASTTSGSRTQYF
CDR3 DNA: TGTGCCAGCACGACTAGCGGGAGCCGTACGCAGTATTTT

clone size: -
J gene: TRBJ2-3
D gene: TRBD2
V gene: TRBV19
CDR3 protein: CASSILFSGSTDTQYF
CDR3 DNA: TGTGCCAGTAGTATACTTTTTAGCGGGAGCACAGATACGCAGTATTTT

clone size: -
J gene: TRBJ1-1
D gene: TRBD1
V gene: TRBV9
CDR3 protein: CASSFYRGGDTEAFF
CDR3 DNA: TGTGCCAGCAGCTTCTACAGGGGTGGGGACACTGAAGCTTTCTTT

clone size: -
J gene: TRBJ2-1
D gene: TRBD2
V gene: TRBV20-1
CDR3 protein: CSARAGTSGYNEQFF
CDR3 DNA: TGCAGTGCTAGAGCGGGGACTAGCGGTTACAATGAGCAGTTCTTC

clone size: -
J gene: TRBJ2-7
D gene: TRBD1
V gene: TRBV5-5
CDR3 protein: CASSPGTATKQYF
CDR3 DNA: TGTGCCAGCAGCCCCGGGACAGCTACTAAGCAGTACTTC

clone size: many
J gene: TRBJ2-1
D gene: -
V gene: TRBV20-1
CDR3 protein: CSALTRTSSYNEQFF
CDR3 DNA: TGCAGTGCCCTTACCCGTACTAGCTCCTACAATGAGCAGTTCTTC

clone size: -
J gene: TRBJ2-2
D gene: -
V gene: TRBV25-1
CDR3 protein: CASSELSGAGELFF
CDR3 DNA: TGTGCCAGCAGTGAACTTAGTGGCGCCGGGGAGCTGTTTTTT

clone size: -
J gene: TRBJ2-7
D gene: -
V gene: TRBV12-3/TRBV12-4
CDR3 protein: CASSVGQRYEQYF
CDR3 DNA: TGTGCCAGCAGCGTCGGACAGCGGTACGAGCAGTACTTC

clone size: -
J gene: TRBJ2-2
D gene: -
V gene: TRBV30
CDR3 protein: CAWSVIGNGELFF
CDR3 DNA: TGTGCCTGGAGTGTCATCGGTAACGGGGAGCTGTTTTTT

clone size: -
J gene: TRBJ1-2
D gene: -
V gene: TRBV7-2
CDR3 protein: CASSLVDTRPSHYGYTF
CDR3 DNA: TGTGCCAGCAGCTTAGTGGATACCAGGCCGTCCCACTATGGCTACACCTTC

clone size: once
J gene: TRBJ2-7
D gene: -
V gene: TRBV25-1
CDR3 protein: CASSEDDYYNEQYF
CDR3 DNA: TGTGCCAGCAGTGAAGACGATTACTACAACGAGCAGTACTTC

clone size: few
J gene: TRBJ1-1
D gene: TRBD1
V gene: TRBV12-3/TRBV12-4
CDR3 protein: CASSLRRGFRTGDTEAFF
CDR3 DNA: TGTGCCAGCAGTTTACGGCGGGGGTTCCGGACAGGGGACACTGAAGCTTTCTTT

clone size: -
J gene: TRBJ1-2
D gene: -
V gene: TRBV7-9
CDR3 protein: CASSRQTRANYGYTF
CDR3 DNA: TGTGCCAGCAGTCGACAGACCAGAGCTAACTATGGCTACACCTTC

clone size: few
J gene: TRBJ2-1
D gene: -
V gene: TRBV29-1
CDR3 protein: CSVGLASSYNEQFF
CDR3 DNA: TGCAGCGTTGGGCTAGCCAGCTCCTACAATGAGCAGTTCTTC

clone size: -
J gene: TRBJ2-7
D gene: -
V gene: TRBV20-1
CDR3 protein: CSAMDFAYEQYF
CDR3 DNA: TGCAGTGCTATGGACTTCGCCTACGAGCAGTACTTC

clone size: -
J gene: TRBJ2-4
D gene: TRBD2
V gene: TRBV4-1
CDR3 protein: CASSQEVGLEVMREQYF
CDR3 DNA: TGCGCCAGCAGCCAAGAAGTGGGACTAGAGGTGATGCGGGAGCAGTACTTC

clone size: -
J gene: TRBJ2-5
D gene: -
V gene: TRBV6-6
CDR3 protein: CASSFGQLGETQYF
CDR3 DNA: TGTGCCAGCAGTTTCGGACAGCTGGGAGAGACCCAGTACTTC

clone size: -
J gene: TRBJ2-7
D gene: TRBD1
V gene: TRBV12-3/TRBV12-4
CDR3 protein: CASSFRGQGAGYEQYF
CDR3 DNA: TGTGCCAGCAGTTTCCGGGGACAGGGAGCGGGCTACGAGCAGTACTTC

clone size: few
J gene: TRBJ2-2
D gene: -
V gene: TRBV4-1
CDR3 protein: CASSQDNDRVELFF
CDR3 DNA: TGCGCCAGCAGCCAAGATAACGACAGAGTCGAGCTGTTTTTT

clone size: once
J gene: TRBJ2-7
D gene: -
V gene: TRBV30
CDR3 protein: CARGTASYEQYF
CDR3 DNA: TGTGCCCGGGGGACTGCTAGCTACGAGCAGTACTTC

clone size: -
J gene: TRBJ2-1
D gene: -
V gene: TRBV7-6
CDR3 protein: CVSSLAAVAETNEQFF
CDR3 DNA: TGTGTCAGCAGCTTAGCGGCGGTAGCGGAAACCAATGAGCAGTTCTTC

clone size: few
J gene: TRBJ1-2
D gene: -
V gene: TRBV28
CDR3 protein: CASSLSGRDGYGYTF
CDR3 DNA: TGTGCCAGCAGTTTGAGTGGCAGGGACGGTTACGGCTACACCTTC

clone size: many
J gene: TRBJ2-3
D gene: -
V gene: TRBV7-2
CDR3 protein: CASSFPRRGTDTQYF
CDR3 DNA: TGTGCCAGCAGCTTCCCCCGACGGGGGACAGATACGCAGTATTTT

clone size: once
J gene: TRBJ2-5
D gene: TRBD1
V gene: TRBV6-1
CDR3 protein: CASRPQPGQGKKETQYF
CDR3 DNA: TGTGCCAGCAGGCCGCAACCGGGACAGGGGAAAAAAGAGACCCAGTACTTC

clone size: few
J gene: TRBJ2-5
D gene: TRBD1
V gene: TRBV12-3/TRBV12-4
CDR3 protein: CASSLEGQSQETQYF
CDR3 DNA: TGTGCCAGCAGTTTAGAGGGACAGTCCCAAGAGACCCAGTACTTC

clone size: -
J gene: TRBJ2-1
D gene: -
V gene: TRBV7-2
CDR3 protein: CASIPSSQPSNEQFF
CDR3 DNA: TGTGCCAGCATCCCGAGTAGTCAGCCCTCGAATGAGCAGTTCTTC

clone size: few
J gene: TRBJ2-5
D gene: TRBD2
V gene: TRBV20-1
CDR3 protein: CSASAGTSGGQTQYF
CDR3 DNA: TGCAGTGCTAGTGCCGGGACTAGCGGGGGCCAGACCCAGTACTTC

clone size: -
J gene: TRBJ1-1
D gene: -
V gene: TRBV20-1
CDR3 protein: CSARDPRKSSQNTEAFF
CDR3 DNA: TGCAGTGCTAGAGATCCAAGGAAGAGCAGCCAGAACACTGAAGCTTTCTTT

clone size: -
J gene: TRBJ2-1
D gene: -
V gene: TRBV6-1
CDR3 protein: CASSAGTQLEQFF
CDR3 DNA: TGTGCCAGCAGCGCCGGGACTCAACTAGAGCAGTTCTTC

clone size: -
J gene: TRBJ2-1
D gene: TRBD2
V gene: TRBV20-1
CDR3 protein: CSARDPSGTAEQFF
CDR3 DNA: TGCAGTGCTAGAGACCCAAGCGGGACGGCTGAGCAGTTCTTC

clone size: -
J gene: TRBJ2-1
D gene: TRBD2
V gene: TRBV7-9
CDR3 protein: CASSLFISRTSEDNEQFF
CDR3 DNA: TGTGCCAGCAGCTTATTTATCTCGAGGACTAGCGAGGACAATGAGCAGTTCTTC

clone size: -
J gene: TRBJ2-6
D gene: TRBD2
V gene: TRBV7-9
CDR3 protein: CASSSKAGAGANVLTF
CDR3 DNA: TGTGCCAGCAGCTCAAAAGCGGGAGCTGGGGCCAACGTCCTGACTTTC

clone size: -
J gene: TRBJ2-1
D gene: TRBD2
V gene: TRBV4-2
CDR3 protein: CASSQDASGTYNEQFF
CDR3 DNA: TGTGCCAGCAGCCAAGACGCTAGCGGGACTTACAATGAGCAGTTCTTC

clone size: -
J gene: TRBJ2-7
D gene: -
V gene: TRBV12-3/TRBV12-4
CDR3 protein: CASRPGRGNLGEYEQYF
CDR3 DNA: TGTGCCAGCAGGCCGGGCAGGGGCAACTTAGGGGAATACGAGCAGTACTTC

clone size: -
J gene: TRBJ2-7
D gene: TRBD2
V gene: TRBV4-2
CDR3 protein: CASSQHRLAGAEQYF
CDR3 DNA: TGTGCCAGCAGCCAACATAGACTAGCGGGAGCCGAGCAGTACTTC

clone size: -
J gene: TRBJ2-5
D gene: -
V gene: TRBV5-1
CDR3 protein: CASSLAAGAYEETQYF
CDR3 DNA: TGCGCCAGCAGCTTGGCCGCAGGGGCCTACGAAGAGACCCAGTACTTC

clone size: few
J gene: TRBJ2-4
D gene: TRBD1
V gene: TRBV20-1
CDR3 protein: CSAPQWGTGGLEQYF
CDR3 DNA: TGCAGTGCTCCCCAGTGGGGGACAGGGGGCTTAGAGCAGTACTTC

clone size: few
J gene: TRBJ2-7
D gene: TRBD2
V gene: TRBV7-9
CDR3 protein: CASSSTSGRSEQYF
CDR3 DNA: TGTGCCAGCAGCTCGACTAGCGGGAGAAGTGAGCAGTACTTC

clone size: few
J gene: TRBJ2-5
D gene: -
V gene: TRBV29-1
CDR3 protein: CSVVKLGLAMETQYF
CDR3 DNA: TGCAGCGTTGTTAAGCTGGGGCTAGCGATGGAGACCCAGTACTTC

clone size: -
J gene: TRBJ2-5
D gene: -
V gene: TRBV19
CDR3 protein: CASSMGSAGETQYF
CDR3 DNA: TGTGCCAGTAGTATGGGTTCTGCGGGGGAGACCCAGTACTTC

clone size: -
J gene: TRBJ2-5
D gene: TRBD2
V gene: TRBV5-1
CDR3 protein: CASSLSPIGAGGPQETQYF
CDR3 DNA: TGCGCCAGCAGCCTGAGTCCTATAGGAGCGGGAGGGCCCCAAGAGACCCAGTACTTC

clone size: -
J gene: TRBJ2-1
D gene: -
V gene: TRBV3-1
CDR3 protein: CASSPLGGQAGDEQFF
CDR3 DNA: TGTGCCAGCAGCCCGCTGGGGGGGCAGGCCGGCGATGAGCAGTTCTTC

clone size: few
J gene: TRBJ2-7
D gene: -
V gene: TRBV20-1
CDR3 protein: CSARDPAAGSYEQYF
CDR3 DNA: TGCAGTGCTAGAGATCCGGCCGCGGGCTCCTACGAGCAGTACTTC